The text below deals with one TCR beta chain. The antigen remains unidentified. The source of the sample is a study of blood T cells in healthy people across ages. Study-level results: Roughly linearly, TCR beta diversity per million T cells fell as age increased. No one knew whether donors had CMV, which possibly confounded expanded clonotype changes.

Using a J-beta primer mix together with a sample-barcoded 5' primer, a second PCR was run for about 6 to 12 cycles. Each cDNA molecule received a tag from a template-switch adaptor that had 12 random nucleotides. At least 2.5 million CDR3-containing paired-end reads were obtained per sample. TCRdb called the 5' RACE reads again in MiXCR, with one record for every CDR3 protein. The sample carries hundreds of thousands of distinct CDR3 sequences, about 59% recorded once. The CDR3 runs to 15 residues. Germline CDR1 DFQATT, CDR2 SNEGSKA (reference sequence). The V gene end was trimmed by 5 bases and the J gene end by 2 bases; junction bases not matched to a gene: 10.

The chain uses TRBV20-1 and TRBJ2-3; 7 bases fit TRBD2. The sample was blood. This TCR derives from a man aged 25-40 years in good health. The CDR3, as DNA: TGCAGTGCTCGGTCCCCAGCGGGGTACACAGATACGCAGTATTTT. This codes for CSARSPAGYTDTQYF.